Listed below are T cell receptor beta chains from one sample, sequenced in a study of T cells in Graves' hyperthyroidism and ophthalmopathy. TCRdb re-derived calls from the multiplex PCR reads in MiXCR, one entry per CDR3 protein. Here the sample spans 540,000 or so distinct CDR3 sequences, around 46% being singletons. Sequenced: peripheral blood or thyroid tissue (not recorded which). These receptors were taken from an adult woman with Graves' disease, either hyperthyroidism or ophthalmopathy (not recorded which). The CDR3 runs from the conserved cysteine through the conserved F or W. A D gene is named only where the DNA matches it firmly. For some rows the clone size is stated as once, few or many, or as a class when expanded; others skip it.

j_gene,len,abundance,v_gene,d_gene,CDR3nt,CDR3aa
TRBJ1-1,13,.,TRBV7-2,.,TGTGCCAGCAGCCTAAATAAAGGGGGACGGGCTTTCTTT,CASSLNKGGRAFF
TRBJ2-7,15,once,TRBV12-3/TRBV12-4,TRBD2,TGTGCCAGCTGGGCCGGGGGGAGCTCAACCTACGAGCAGTACTTC,CASWAGGSSTYEQYF
TRBJ2-5,14,many,TRBV5-5,.,TGTGCCAGCAGCACAACAGTACCTCAAGAGACCCAGTACTTC,CASSTTVPQETQYF
TRBJ2-1,15,few,TRBV10-3,TRBD2,TGTGCCATCAGTGAGAGGGTAGCGGGAGGCAATGAGCAGTTCTTC,CAISERVAGGNEQFF
TRBJ2-7,13,.,TRBV29-1,TRBD1,TGCAGCTTAGACCGACAGGGGGCCTACGAGCAGTACTTC,CSLDRQGAYEQYF
TRBJ1-1,13,.,TRBV15,.,TGTGCCACCAGCAGGGAGAGTAGGGGTGAACCTTCCTTT,CATSRESRGEPSF
TRBJ2-2,17,many,TRBV24-1,.,TGTGCCACCAGTGATAGGCGGGCAGGGGGGTACCCGACTCGACTGTTTTTT,CATSDRRAGGYPTRLFF
TRBJ1-1,12,.,TRBV12-3/TRBV12-4,.,TGTGCCAGCAGTTTGTTTCGGGCTGAAGCTTTCTTT,CASSLFRAEAFF
TRBJ2-7,13,.,TRBV5-1,.,TGCGCCAGCAGCTGGGGTGAGGGCTACGAGCAGTACTTC,CASSWGEGYEQYF
TRBJ1-1,12,few,TRBV19,.,TGTGCCACCCGAAGGGGAGGCACTGAAGCTTTCTTT,CATRRGGTEAFF
TRBJ2-6,18,.,TRBV10-3,TRBD2,TGTGCCAGTCTAGCGGGAGGGACAGTTGGCTCTGGGGCCAACGTCCTGACTTTC,CASLAGGTVGSGANVLTF
TRBJ1-6,14,.,TRBV2,.,TGTGCCAGCTTACGGGAGGGGGTAGATTCACCCCTCCACTTT,CASLREGVDSPLHF
TRBJ2-7,13,many,TRBV3-1,.,TGTGCCAGCAGCCGGACTGTCTCCTACGAGCAGTACTTC,CASSRTVSYEQYF
TRBJ2-5,15,many,TRBV2,TRBD2,TGTGCCAGCAGTGAAGACGCTAGCGGGGGGGAGACCCAGTACTTC,CASSEDASGGETQYF
TRBJ2-5,18,medium-sized,TRBV7-3,.,TGTGCCAGCAGCTTAAGGTCCCCGGTGTGGGAGCTTTCCGAGACCCAGTACTTC,CASSLRSPVWELSETQYF
TRBJ2-1,11,few,TRBV7-8,.,TGTGCCAGCAGCTTTGACAATGAGCAGTTCTTC,CASSFDNEQFF
TRBJ1-2,15,many,TRBV5-1,.,TGCGCCAGCAGCTTGGGCGACACTAGCAACTATGGCTACACCTTC,CASSLGDTSNYGYTF
TRBJ2-2,14,many,TRBV14,.,TGTGCCAGCAGTCCTACAGTCAACACCGGGGAGCTGTTTTTT,CASSPTVNTGELFF
TRBJ2-5,15,many,TRBV6-1,.,TGTGCCAGCAGTCGGTACAGGGATGGACAAGAGACCCAGTACTTC,CASSRYRDGQETQYF
TRBJ2-6,16,few,TRBV18,.,TGTGCCAGCTCACGGCAGAGCGGGTCTGGGGCCAACGTCCTGACTTTC,CASSRQSGSGANVLTF
TRBJ1-1,12,.,TRBV7-9,.,TGTGCCAGCAGTGTCGGGGAAACTGAAGCTTTCTTT,CASSVGETEAFF
TRBJ2-5,15,many,TRBV7-2,TRBD2,TGTGCCAGCAGCTCCAATAGCGGGAGCTTGGAGACCCAGTACTTC,CASSSNSGSLETQYF
TRBJ1-4,16,.,TRBV7-9,TRBD1,TGTGCCAGCAGCAGGACTGACTTAAGGGGGCATGAAAAACTGTTTTTT,CASSRTDLRGHEKLFF
TRBJ2-7,14,many,TRBV12-3/TRBV12-4,.,TGTGCCAGCAGTCGGCCTAGCGTCACCTACGAGCAGTACTTC,CASSRPSVTYEQYF
TRBJ1-1,14,.,TRBV11-1,.,TGTGCCTGGCCCGAAGTACTGGGCATCACTGAAGCTTTCTTT,CAWPEVLGITEAFF
TRBJ1-6,16,.,TRBV10-3,.,TGTGCCAGCAGTGACTCGACTCGACAGGAGAACTCACCCCTCCACTTT,CASSDSTRQENSPLHF
TRBJ2-7,14,many,TRBV6-6,.,TGTGCCAGCAGTTCCGTCACGGGAACCTACGAGCAGTACTTC,CASSSVTGTYEQYF
TRBJ1-2,14,many,TRBV19,.,TGTGCCAGTAGTGACCCACCGGGTTACTATGGCTACACCTTC,CASSDPPGYYGYTF
TRBJ1-5,15,many,TRBV20-1,.,TGCAGTGCTAGACGTGGTGGGGCGAGCAATCAGCCCCAGCATTTT,CSARRGGASNQPQHF
TRBJ2-5,10,many,TRBV29-1,.,TGCAGCGTGGAGAAGGAGACCCAGTACTTC,CSVEKETQYF
TRBJ2-5,15,few,TRBV12-3/TRBV12-4,TRBD2,TGTGCCAGCAGATGGGGACTAGCGGGGCTGGAGACCCAGTACTTC,CASRWGLAGLETQYF
TRBJ1-1,13,.,TRBV5-1,.,TGCGCCAGCAGCTCCCCGGGGTATACTGAAGCTTTCTTT,CASSSPGYTEAFF
TRBJ1-2,12,.,TRBV29-1,.,TGCAGCGTAGCCGGGACACCGTATGGCTACACCTTC,CSVAGTPYGYTF
TRBJ2-5,16,.,TRBV20-1,TRBD1,TGCAGTGCCAGCAGGCCCCGGGACAGCCCACAAGAGACCCAGTACTTC,CSASRPRDSPQETQYF
TRBJ1-5,17,once,TRBV5-4,.,TGTGCCAGCAGCCCAGTGAGGAGGGTTCAAGGCAATCAGCCCCAGCATTTT,CASSPVRRVQGNQPQHF
TRBJ2-7,17,.,TRBV12-3/TRBV12-4,TRBD1,TGTGCCAGCAGTTTGGTGTCGTGGGGGACAGGGGTCGGCGAGCAGTACTTC,CASSLVSWGTGVGEQYF
TRBJ1-5,16,.,TRBV7-3,.,TGTGCCAGTCGGAGGGGGGCCACTACGAGCAATCAGCCCCAGCATTTT,CASRRGATTSNQPQHF
TRBJ2-7,16,many,TRBV5-1,TRBD1,TGCGCCACCTCGAAAGGCGGACAGGGGCCCCTGGACGAGCAGTACTTC,CATSKGGQGPLDEQYF
TRBJ2-2,17,.,TRBV5-1,.,TGCGCCAGCAGCTTGGCACAGGGAGGGCTGAACACCGGGGAGCTGTTTTTT,CASSLAQGGLNTGELFF
TRBJ2-7,15,.,TRBV5-1,.,TGCGCCAGCAGCTTGGAGGACAGCTCCTACAATGAGCAGTACTTC,CASSLEDSSYNEQYF
TRBJ1-1,15,many,TRBV30,.,TGTGCCTGGAGTGAAGCAACCGCATGGTACACTGAAGCTTTCTTT,CAWSEATAWYTEAFF
TRBJ1-4,13,.,TRBV12-3/TRBV12-4,.,TGTGCCAGCAGCCAGGGCTGGAGTGAAAAACTGTTTTTT,CASSQGWSEKLFF
TRBJ1-4,13,many,TRBV5-6,.,TGTGCCAGCAGCAGGGGGGGTCGGGAAAAACTGTTTTTT,CASSRGGREKLFF
TRBJ1-6,13,many,TRBV7-9,.,TGTGCCAGCAGCTTAGGGGGTATCTCACCCCTCCACTTT,CASSLGGISPLHF
TRBJ2-5,14,.,TRBV7-6,.,TGTGCCGGCAGCATCAACAGCCGCCGGGAAACCCAGTACTTC,CAGSINSRRETQYF
TRBJ1-2,14,.,TRBV5-1,.,TGCGCCAGCAGCTTGGGCCTGGGGAACTATGGCTACACCTTC,CASSLGLGNYGYTF
TRBJ1-2,16,many,TRBV7-9,TRBD1,TGTGCCAGCAGCTTAGCGCTAAGACAGGGGCTCTATGGCTACACCTTC,CASSLALRQGLYGYTF
TRBJ1-2,15,few,TRBV30,.,TGTGCCTGGAGTGTACTTCTTGGGACACACTATGGCTACACCTTC,CAWSVLLGTHYGYTF
TRBJ1-2,14,many,TRBV29-1,.,TGCAGCGTCTGGGGGGGGGAAAAGAACTATGGCTACACCTTC,CSVWGGEKNYGYTF
TRBJ2-2,15,many,TRBV5-1,.,TGCGCCAGCAGCGTGGCGTTTGCTAATCCCGGGGAGCTGTTTTTT,CASSVAFANPGELFF
TRBJ2-2,14,many,TRBV5-1,.,TGCGCCAGCAGGACCCGGACGAACACCGGGGAGCTGTTTTTT,CASRTRTNTGELFF
TRBJ1-2,11,many,TRBV27,.,TGTGCCAGTCACGGGACATACGGCTACACCTTC,CASHGTYGYTF